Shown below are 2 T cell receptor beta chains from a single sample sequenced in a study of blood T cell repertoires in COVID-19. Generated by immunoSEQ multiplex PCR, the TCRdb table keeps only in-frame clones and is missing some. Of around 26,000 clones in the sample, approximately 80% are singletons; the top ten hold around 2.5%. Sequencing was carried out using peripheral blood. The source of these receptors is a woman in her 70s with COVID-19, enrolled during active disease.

CDR3 amino acids: CASSRPSGSGGYTF. The CDR3 DNA sequence: TGTGCCAGCAGCCGCCCTTCAGGGTCGGGTGGCTACACCTTC. The rearrangement links TRBV5-6 to TRBJ1-2, with D tentatively TRBD1 (5 bases). This CDR3 is 14 amino acids long. The V and J ends lost 4 bases and 7 bases respectively, with 17 bases between them. Per the germline V gene, CDR1 is SGHDT and CDR2 is YYEEEE.

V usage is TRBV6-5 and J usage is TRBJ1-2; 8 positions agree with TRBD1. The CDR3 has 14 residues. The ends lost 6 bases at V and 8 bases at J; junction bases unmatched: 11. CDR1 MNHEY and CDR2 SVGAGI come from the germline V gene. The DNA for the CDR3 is TGTGCCAGCAGCTACGGACAGGGCCTAGGAGGCTACACCTTC. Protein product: CASSYGQGLGGYTF.